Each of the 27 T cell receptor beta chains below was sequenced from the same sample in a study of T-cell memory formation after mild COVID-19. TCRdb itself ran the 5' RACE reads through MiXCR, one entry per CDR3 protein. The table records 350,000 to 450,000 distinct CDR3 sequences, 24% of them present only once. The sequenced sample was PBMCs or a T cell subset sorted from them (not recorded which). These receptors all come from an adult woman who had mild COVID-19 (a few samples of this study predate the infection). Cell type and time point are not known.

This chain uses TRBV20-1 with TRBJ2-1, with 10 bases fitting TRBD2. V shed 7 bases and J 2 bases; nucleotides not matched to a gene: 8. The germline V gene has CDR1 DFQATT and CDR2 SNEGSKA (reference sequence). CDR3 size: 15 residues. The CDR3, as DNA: TGCAGTGGGGGAAGCGGGAGGGTCCCCTACAATGAGCAGTTCTTC. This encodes CSGGSGRVPYNEQFF.

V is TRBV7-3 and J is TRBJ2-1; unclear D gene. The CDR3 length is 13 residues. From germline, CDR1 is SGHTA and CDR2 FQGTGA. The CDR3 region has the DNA TGTGCTTCGTCACCCCAAGCCTACAATGAGCAGTTCTTC. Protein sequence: CASSPQAYNEQFF.

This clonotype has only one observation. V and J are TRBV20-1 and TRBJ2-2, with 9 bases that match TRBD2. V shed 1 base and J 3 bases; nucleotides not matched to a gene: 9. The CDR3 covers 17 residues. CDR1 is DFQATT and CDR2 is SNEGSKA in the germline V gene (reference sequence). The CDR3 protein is CSARGVAGGLHTGELFF. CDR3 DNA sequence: TGCAGTGCTAGAGGGGTCGCGGGGGGGCTTCACACCGGGGAGCTGTTTTTT.

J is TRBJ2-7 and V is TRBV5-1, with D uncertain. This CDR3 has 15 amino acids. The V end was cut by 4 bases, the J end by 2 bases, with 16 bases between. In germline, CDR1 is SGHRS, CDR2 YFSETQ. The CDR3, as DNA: TGCGCCAGCAGCATTACAGAGCAAAGAACCTACGAGCAGTACTTC. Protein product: CASSITEQRTYEQYF.

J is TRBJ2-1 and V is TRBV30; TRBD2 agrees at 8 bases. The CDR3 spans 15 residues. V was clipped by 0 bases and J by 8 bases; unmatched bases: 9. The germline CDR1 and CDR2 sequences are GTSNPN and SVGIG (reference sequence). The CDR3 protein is CAWSVPGGGWDEQFF. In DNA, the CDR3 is TGTGCCTGGAGTGTACCTGGCGGGGGGTGGGATGAGCAGTTCTTC. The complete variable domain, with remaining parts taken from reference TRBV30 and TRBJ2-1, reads SQTIHQWPATLVQPVGSPLSLECTVEGTSNPNLYWYRQAAGRGLQLLFYSVGIGQISSEVPQNLSASRPQDRQFILSSKKLLLSDSGFYLCAWSVPGGGWDEQFFGPGTRLTVL.

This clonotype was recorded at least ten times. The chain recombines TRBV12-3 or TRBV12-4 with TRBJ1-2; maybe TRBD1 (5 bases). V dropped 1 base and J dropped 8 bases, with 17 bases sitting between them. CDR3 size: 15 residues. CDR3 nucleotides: TGTGCCAGCAGTTTAGGGGTGGCAGGGACTGGCGGCTACACCTTC. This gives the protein CASSLGVAGTGGYTF.

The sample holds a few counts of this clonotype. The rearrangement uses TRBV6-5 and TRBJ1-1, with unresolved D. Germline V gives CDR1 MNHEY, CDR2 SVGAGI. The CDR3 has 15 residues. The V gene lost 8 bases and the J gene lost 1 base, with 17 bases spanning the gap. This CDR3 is CASHPNRAGNTEAFF. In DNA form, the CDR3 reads TGTGCCAGCCACCCTAACCGGGCCGGGAACACTGAAGCTTTCTTT.

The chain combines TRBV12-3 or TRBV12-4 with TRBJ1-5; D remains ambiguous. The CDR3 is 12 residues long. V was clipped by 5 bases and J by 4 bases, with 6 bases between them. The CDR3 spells CASSAPNQPQHF. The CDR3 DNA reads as TGTGCCAGCAGTGCGCCTAATCAGCCCCAGCATTTT.

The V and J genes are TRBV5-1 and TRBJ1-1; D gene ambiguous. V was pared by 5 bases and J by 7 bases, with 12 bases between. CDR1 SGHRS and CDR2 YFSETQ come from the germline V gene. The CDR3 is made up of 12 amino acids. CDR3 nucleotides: TGCGCCAGCAGATCCCCGACGGGTGAAGCTTTCTTT. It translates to CASRSPTGEAFF.

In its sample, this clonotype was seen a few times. CDR3 in DNA: TGTGCCAGCAGCCAGGAGACTCATAACACTGAAGCTTTCTTT. This encodes CASSQETHNTEAFF. The chain is built from TRBV3-1 and TRBJ1-1; D not certain. This CDR3 comprises 14 residues. CDR1 and CDR2 from the germline V gene are LGHDT and YNNKEL (reference sequence). Between the trimmed V and J ends, which lost 3 bases and 2 bases, there was a span of 10 bases.

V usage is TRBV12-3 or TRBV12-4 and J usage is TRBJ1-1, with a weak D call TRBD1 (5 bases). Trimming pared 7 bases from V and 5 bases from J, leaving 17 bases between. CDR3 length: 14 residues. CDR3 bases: TGTGCCAGCACCCGCCAGGGTTTAGGAACTGAAGCTTTCTTT. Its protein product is CASTRQGLGTEAFF.

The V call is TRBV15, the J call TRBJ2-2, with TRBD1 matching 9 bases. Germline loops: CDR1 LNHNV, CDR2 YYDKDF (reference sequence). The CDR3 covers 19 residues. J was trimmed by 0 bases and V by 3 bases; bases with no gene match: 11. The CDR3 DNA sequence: TGTGCCACCAGCAGCGGTCCGTGGTGGGACAGGGCGAACACCGGGGAGCTGTTTTTT. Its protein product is CATSSGPWWDRANTGELFF.

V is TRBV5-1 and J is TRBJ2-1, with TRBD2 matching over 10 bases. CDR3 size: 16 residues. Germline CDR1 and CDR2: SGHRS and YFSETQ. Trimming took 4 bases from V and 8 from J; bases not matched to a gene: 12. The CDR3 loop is CASSPWGSGRADEQFF. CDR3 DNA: TGCGCCAGCAGCCCCTGGGGAAGCGGGAGGGCCGATGAGCAGTTCTTC.

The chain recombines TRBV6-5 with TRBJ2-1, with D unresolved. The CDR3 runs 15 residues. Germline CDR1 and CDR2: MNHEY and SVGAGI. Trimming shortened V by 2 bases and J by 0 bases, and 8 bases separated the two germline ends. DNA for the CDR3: TGTGCCAGCAGTTACAGGGTGAGCTCCTACAATGAGCAGTTCTTC. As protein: CASSYRVSSYNEQFF.

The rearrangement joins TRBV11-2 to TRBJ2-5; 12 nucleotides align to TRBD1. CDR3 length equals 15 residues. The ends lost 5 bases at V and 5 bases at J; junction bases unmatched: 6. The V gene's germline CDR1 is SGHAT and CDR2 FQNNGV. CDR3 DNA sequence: TGTGCCAGCAGCCCCGGGACAGGGGGCAGGGAGACCCAGTACTTC. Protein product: CASSPGTGGRETQYF.

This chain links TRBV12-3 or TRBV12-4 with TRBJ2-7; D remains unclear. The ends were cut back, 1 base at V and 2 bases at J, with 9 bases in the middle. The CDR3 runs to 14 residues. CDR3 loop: CASSLVSSTYEQYF. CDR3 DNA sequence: TGTGCCAGCAGTTTAGTAAGCAGTACCTACGAGCAGTACTTC.

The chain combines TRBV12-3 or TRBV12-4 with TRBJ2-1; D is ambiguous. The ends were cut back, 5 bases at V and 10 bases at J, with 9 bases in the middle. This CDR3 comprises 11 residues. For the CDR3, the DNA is TGTGCCAGCAGTACCAGTCCCGAGCAGTTCTTC. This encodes CASSTSPEQFF.

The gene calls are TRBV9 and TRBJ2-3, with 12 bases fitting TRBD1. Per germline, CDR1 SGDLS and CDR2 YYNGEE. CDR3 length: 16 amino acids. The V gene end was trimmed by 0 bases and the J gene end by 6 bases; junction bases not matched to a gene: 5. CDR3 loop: CASSVAGQGATDTQYF. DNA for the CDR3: TGTGCCAGCAGCGTAGCGGGACAGGGGGCAACGGATACGCAGTATTTT.

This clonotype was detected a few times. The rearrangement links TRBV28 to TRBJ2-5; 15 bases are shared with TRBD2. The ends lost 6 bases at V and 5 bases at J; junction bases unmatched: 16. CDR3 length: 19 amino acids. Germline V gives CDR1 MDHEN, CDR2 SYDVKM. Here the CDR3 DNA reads TGTGCCAGCAGCCCCGAACCGGGACTAGCGGGAGGTCGGGGTGAGACCCAGTACTTC. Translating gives CASSPEPGLAGGRGETQYF. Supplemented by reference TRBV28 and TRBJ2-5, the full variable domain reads DVKVTQSSRYLVKRTGEKVFLECVQDMDHENMFWYRQDPGLGLRLIYFSYDVKMKEKGDIPEGYSVSREKKERFSLILESASTNQTSMYLCASSPEPGLAGGRGETQYFGPGTRLLVL.

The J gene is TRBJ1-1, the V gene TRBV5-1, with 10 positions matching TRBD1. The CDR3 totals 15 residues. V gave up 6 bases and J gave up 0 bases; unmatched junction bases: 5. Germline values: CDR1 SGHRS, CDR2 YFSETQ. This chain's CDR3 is CASTETGGVNTEAFF. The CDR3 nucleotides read TGCGCCAGCACGGAGACAGGGGGCGTGAACACTGAAGCTTTCTTT.

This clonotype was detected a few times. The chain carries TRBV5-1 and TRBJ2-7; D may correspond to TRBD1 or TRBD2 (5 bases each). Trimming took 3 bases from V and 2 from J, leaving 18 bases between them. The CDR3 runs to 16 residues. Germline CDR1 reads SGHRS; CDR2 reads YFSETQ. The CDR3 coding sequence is TGCGCCAGCAGCTGGGACGCAGCTCCTACCGCCTACGAGCAGTACTTC. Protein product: CASSWDAAPTAYEQYF.

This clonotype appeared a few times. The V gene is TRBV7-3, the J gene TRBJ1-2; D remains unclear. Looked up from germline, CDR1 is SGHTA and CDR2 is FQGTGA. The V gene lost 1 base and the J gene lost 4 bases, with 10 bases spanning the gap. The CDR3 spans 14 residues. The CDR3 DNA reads TGTGCCAGCAGCTTAAATAACGACTTCTATGGCTACACCTTC. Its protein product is CASSLNNDFYGYTF. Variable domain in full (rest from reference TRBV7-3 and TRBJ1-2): GAGVSQTPSNKVTEKGKYVELRCDPISGHTALYWYRQSLGQGPEFLIYFQGTGAADDSGLPNDRFFAVRPEGSVSTLKIQRTERGDSAVYLCASSLNNDFYGYTFGSGTRLTVV.

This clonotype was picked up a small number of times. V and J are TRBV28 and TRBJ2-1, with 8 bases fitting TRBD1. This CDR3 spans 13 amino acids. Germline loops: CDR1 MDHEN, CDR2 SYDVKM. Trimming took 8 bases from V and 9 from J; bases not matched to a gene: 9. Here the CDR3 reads CASHLDRVGEQFF. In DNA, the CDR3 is TGTGCCAGCCATCTGGACAGGGTCGGTGAGCAGTTCTTC.

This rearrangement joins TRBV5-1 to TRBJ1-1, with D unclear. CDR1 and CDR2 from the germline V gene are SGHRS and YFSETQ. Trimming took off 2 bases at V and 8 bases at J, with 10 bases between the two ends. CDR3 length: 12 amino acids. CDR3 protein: CASSFTGLEAFF. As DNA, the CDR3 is TGCGCCAGCAGCTTTACGGGTTTAGAAGCTTTCTTT.

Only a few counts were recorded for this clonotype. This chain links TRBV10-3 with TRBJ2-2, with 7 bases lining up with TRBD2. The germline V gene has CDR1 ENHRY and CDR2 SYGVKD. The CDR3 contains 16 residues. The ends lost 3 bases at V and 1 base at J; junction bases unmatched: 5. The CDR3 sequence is CAISESLAVNTGELFF. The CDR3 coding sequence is TGTGCCATCAGTGAAAGCCTAGCGGTGAACACCGGGGAGCTGTTTTTT.

CDR3 sequence: CAGGLNEEKLFF. CDR3 DNA sequence: TGTGCCGGAGGGCTTAATGAAGAAAAACTGTTTTTT. The rearrangement joins TRBV7-9 to TRBJ1-4; D uncertain. Germline CDR1 is SEHNR and CDR2 is FQNEAQ (reference sequence). This CDR3 comprises 12 residues. V lost 11 bases, J lost 8 bases, and 15 bases lay in between. Full variable domain (outside the CDR3, taken from reference TRBV7-9 and TRBJ1-4): DTGVSQNPRHKITKRGQNVTFRCDPISEHNRLYWYRQTLGQGPEFLTYFQNEAQLEKSRLLSDRFSAERPKGSFSTLEIQRTEQGDSAMYLCAGGLNEEKLFFGSGTQLSVL.

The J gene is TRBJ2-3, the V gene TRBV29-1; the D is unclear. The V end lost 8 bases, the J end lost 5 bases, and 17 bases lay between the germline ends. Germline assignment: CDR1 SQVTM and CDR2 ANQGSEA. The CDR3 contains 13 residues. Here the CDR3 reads CSYGVSFGDTQYF. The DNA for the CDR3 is TGCAGCTATGGCGTCTCCTTTGGAGATACGCAGTATTTT.